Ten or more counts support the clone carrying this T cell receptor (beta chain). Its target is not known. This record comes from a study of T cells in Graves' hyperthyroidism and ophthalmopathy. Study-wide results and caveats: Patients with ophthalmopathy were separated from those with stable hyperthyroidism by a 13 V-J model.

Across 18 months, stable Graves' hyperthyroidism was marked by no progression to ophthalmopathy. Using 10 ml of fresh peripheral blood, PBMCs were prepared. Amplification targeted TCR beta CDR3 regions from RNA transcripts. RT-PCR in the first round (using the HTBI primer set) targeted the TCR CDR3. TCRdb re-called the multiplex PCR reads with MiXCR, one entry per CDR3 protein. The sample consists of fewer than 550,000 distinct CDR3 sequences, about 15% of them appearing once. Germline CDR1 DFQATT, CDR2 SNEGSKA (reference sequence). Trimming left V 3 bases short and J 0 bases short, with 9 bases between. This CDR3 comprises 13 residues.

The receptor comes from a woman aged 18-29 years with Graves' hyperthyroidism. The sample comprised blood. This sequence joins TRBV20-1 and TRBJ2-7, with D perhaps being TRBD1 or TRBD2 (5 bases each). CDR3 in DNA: TGCAGTGCTAGTTCAGGGAGCTCCTACGAGCAGTACTTC. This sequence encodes CSASSGSSYEQYF.